Listed below are T cell receptor beta chains from one sample, sequenced in a study of blood T cell repertoires in COVID-19. TCRdb's table, derived via immunoSEQ multiplex PCR, lists solely in-frame clones and lacks some. The table has under 300,000 clones, around 85% seen once. Sequencing was carried out using peripheral blood. The receptors stem from a woman aged 80 or over with acute or convalescent COVID-19. CDR3s include the opening cysteine and the closing phenylalanine or tryptophan.

TRBJ2-7	TRBV5-1	CASANSGGFYEQYF
TRBJ2-1	TRBV19	CASSWDRGVNEQFF
TRBJ1-2	TRBV6-5	CASSREGAGYTF
TRBJ2-7	TRBV15	CATSRYQASGGGYEQYF
TRBJ1-6	TRBV7-8	CASSLGQNNSPLHF
TRBJ1-3	TRBV11-3	CASSLDSSGNTIYF
TRBJ2-5	TRBV19	CASSISQGTETQYF
TRBJ2-4	TRBV6-1	CASSEGGGPLLSYF
TRBJ1-2	TRBV11-2	CASSLSLRYPNYGYTF
TRBJ2-1	TRBV20-1	CSFVVAEQFF
TRBJ2-7	TRBV5-1	CASSLALAGAYEQYF
TRBJ2-1	TRBV24-1	CATSPTSGANNEQFF
TRBJ1-5	TRBV6-5	CASSYPDRYSNQPQHF
TRBJ2-3	TRBV29-1	CSVEEQGVSTDTQYF
TRBJ2-1	TRBV5-4	CATTTGGQGRNEQFF
TRBJ1-5	TRBV28	CASSFGTEFEQPQHF